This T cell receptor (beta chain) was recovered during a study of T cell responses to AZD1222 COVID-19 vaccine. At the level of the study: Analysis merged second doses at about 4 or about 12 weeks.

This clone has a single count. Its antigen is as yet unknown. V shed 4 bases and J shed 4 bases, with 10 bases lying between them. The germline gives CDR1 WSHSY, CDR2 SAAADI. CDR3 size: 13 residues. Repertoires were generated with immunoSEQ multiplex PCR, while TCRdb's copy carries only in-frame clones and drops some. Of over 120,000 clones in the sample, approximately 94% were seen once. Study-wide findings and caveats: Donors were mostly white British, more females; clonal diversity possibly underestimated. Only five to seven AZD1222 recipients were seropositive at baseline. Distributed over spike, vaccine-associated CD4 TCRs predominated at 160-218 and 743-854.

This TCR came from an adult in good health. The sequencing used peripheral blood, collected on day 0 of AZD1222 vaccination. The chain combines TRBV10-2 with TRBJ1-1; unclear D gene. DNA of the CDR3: TGCGCCAGCAGTGCTTCATTGTCCACTGAAGCTTTCTTT. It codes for CASSASLSTEAFF.